The 21 T cell receptor beta chains in this list originate from one sample, sequenced in a study of T cell responses to AZD1222 COVID-19 vaccine. The data were produced by immunoSEQ multiplex PCR, yet TCRdb's version contains in-frame clones alone and is incomplete. The sample gives roughly 190,000 clones, about 89% of which show up once; 3% to 4% is in the top ten. The sample in question was peripheral blood, obtained 28 days after the second AZD1222 dose. These receptors were collected from an adult who received the AZD1222 COVID-19 vaccine.

This clone was seen once. The chain carries TRBV6-5 and TRBJ2-2; D remains unclear. Trimming shortened V by 0 bases and J by 7 bases, and 6 bases separated the two germline ends. The CDR3 loop spans 13 amino acids. Germline V gives CDR1 MNHEY, CDR2 SVGAGI. The CDR3 reads CASSYSLIGELFF. The CDR3 region has the DNA TGTGCCAGCAGTTACTCCCTTATCGGGGAGCTGTTTTTT.

V and J are TRBV6-5 and TRBJ2-7, with 9 bases that match TRBD1. J was trimmed by 4 bases and V by 4 bases; bases with no gene match: 5. Per the germline V gene, CDR1 is MNHEY and CDR2 is SVGAGI. The CDR3 runs to 14 residues. CDR3 sequence reads: CASSCRDREYEQYF. The DNA for the CDR3 is TGTGCCAGCAGTTGTCGGGACAGGGAGTACGAGCAGTACTTC.

CDR3 DNA: TGTGCCAGCAGCTCTTCGCGGGAGTACCCCTACGAGCAGTACTTC. Its translation: CASSSSREYPYEQYF. The chain joins TRBV28 to TRBJ2-7; 7 bases are a match to TRBD2. The CDR3 extends over 15 amino acids. The V gene's germline CDR1 is MDHEN and CDR2 SYDVKM. The V gene end was trimmed by 6 bases and the J gene end by 2 bases; junction bases not matched to a gene: 10.

This chain uses TRBV18 with TRBJ1-5; 7 bases map to TRBD1. The V and J ends lost 3 bases and 0 bases, in that order; junction bases with no gene match: 2. The CDR3 sequence is 15 residues long. Germline V lookup: CDR1 KGHSH, CDR2 LQKENI. This chain's CDR3 is CASSPGQLSNQPQHF. CDR3 sequence (DNA): TGTGCCAGCTCACCGGGACAGCTTAGCAATCAGCCCCAGCATTTT. Full variable domain (rest looked up from reference TRBV18 and TRBJ1-5): NAGVMQNPRHLVRRRGQEARLRCSPMKGHSHVYWYRQLPEEGLKFMVYLQKENIIDESGMPKERFSAEFPKEGPSILRIQQVVRGDSAAYFCASSPGQLSNQPQHFGDGTRLSIL.

This clone was recorded once. The genes are TRBV28 and TRBJ2-7, with D perhaps given as TRBD1 or TRBD2 (5 bases each). Trimming removed 3 bases at V and 3 bases at J, with 12 bases between. The germline V gene has CDR1 MDHEN and CDR2 SYDVKM. This CDR3 is built from 14 residues. CDR3 in amino acids: CASSLRGTLYEQYF. DNA for the CDR3: TGTGCCAGCAGTTTGCGTGGGACCCTCTACGAGCAGTACTTC.

The chain couples TRBV27 to TRBJ2-6; no firm D call. Germline V gene data show CDR1 as MNHEY and CDR2 as SMNVEV (reference sequence). Trimming left V 2 bases short and J 2 bases short, with 7 bases between. This CDR3 is built from 15 residues. The CDR3 region is CASSLRITGANVLTF. In DNA form, the CDR3 reads TGTGCCAGCAGTTTAAGGATCACTGGGGCCAACGTCCTGACTTTC. The full variable domain, in which reference TRBV27 and TRBJ2-6 provide the parts outside the CDR3, is EAQVTQNPRYLITVTGKKLTVTCSQNMNHEYMSWYRQDPGLGLRQIYYSMNVEVTDKGDVPEGYKVSRKEKRNFPLILESPSPNQTSLYFCASSLRITGANVLTFGAGSRLTVL.

The V and J genes are TRBV6-2 or TRBV6-3 and TRBJ1-1; D uncertain. Trimming stripped 5 bases from V and 0 bases from J, with 13 bases between. CDR3 length equals 15 residues. Germline CDR1 and CDR2: MNHEY and SVGEGT. The DNA for the CDR3 is TGTGCCAGCAGTCCCTATGGGGTGCTGAACACTGAAGCTTTCTTT. Amino acid sequence: CASSPYGVLNTEAFF.

This clone came up a few times. The V gene is TRBV30, the J gene TRBJ1-5, with 7 bases matching TRBD1. CDR1 is GTSNPN and CDR2 is SVGIG in the germline V gene (reference sequence). The junction had 1 base not matched to a gene; V was cut back by 5 bases and J by 0 bases. The CDR3 is 13 residues long. CDR3 region: CAWDRDSNQPQHF. The CDR3 nucleotides read TGTGCCTGGGACAGGGATAGCAATCAGCCCCAGCATTTT.

This clone was seen only once. The V and J genes are TRBV7-2 and TRBJ2-7, with a weak D call TRBD2 (5 bases). Per germline, CDR1 SGHTA and CDR2 FQGNSA. V lost 2 bases, J lost 3 bases, and 11 bases lay in between. The CDR3 totals 14 residues. The CDR3, as DNA: TGTGCCAGCAGCTTATCTCGGACTTTCTACGAGCAGTACTTC. It encodes CASSLSRTFYEQYF.

The chain carries TRBV19 and TRBJ2-5; 12 bases are a match to TRBD2. CDR3 size: 17 residues. J gave up 5 bases and V 6 bases, and 13 bases lay outside the gene matches. Germline assignment: CDR1 LNHDA and CDR2 SQIVND (reference sequence). The CDR3 DNA reads TGTGCCAGTAGCTTTGGACTAGCGGGATCCCGGGCGGAGACCCAGTACTTC. Its translation: CASSFGLAGSRAETQYF.

V usage is TRBV10-3 and J usage is TRBJ1-1; 8 bases match TRBD1. Germline-derived CDR1 and CDR2 are ENHRY and SYGVKD. The junction had 3 bases not matched to a gene; V was cut back by 8 bases and J by 1 base. This CDR3 contains 13 residues. Here the CDR3 DNA reads TGTGCCATCCGGGGGACAGGGAACACTGAAGCTTTCTTT. This encodes CAIRGTGNTEAFF.

This chain connects TRBV11-2 to TRBJ2-2, with D possibly being TRBD1 or TRBD2 (5 bases each). The CDR3 is made up of 16 amino acids. V gave up 5 bases and J gave up 6 bases, with 19 bases separating them. CDR1 is SGHAT, CDR2 FQNNGV, per germline. CDR3 protein: CASSPPTGAPSGELFF. The CDR3 coding sequence is TGTGCCAGCAGCCCCCCGACCGGGGCGCCCTCCGGGGAGCTGTTTTTT.

The chain uses TRBV11-3 and TRBJ1-2; D perhaps matches TRBD1 (6 bases). The CDR3 is 14 residues long. V was shortened by 5 bases and J by 4 bases, with 14 bases between the two germline ends. Germline V gene sequence: CDR1 SGHNT, CDR2 YENEEA. The CDR3 DNA reads TGTGCCAGCAGCACCGGACAGACCAGCTATGGCTACACCTTC. Translating it yields CASSTGQTSYGYTF.

This rearrangement joins TRBV6-2 or TRBV6-3 to TRBJ1-1; no clear D gene. The germline V and J ends were trimmed by 0 bases and 0 bases, with 8 bases remaining between them. Germline V CDR1 and CDR2: MNHEY, SVGEGT. The CDR3 length is 15 residues. Written as DNA, the CDR3 is TGTGCCAGCAGTTACTCGACCGGCTTGAACACTGAAGCTTTCTTT. The encoded protein is CASSYSTGLNTEAFF.

The chain employs TRBV3-1 (or the pseudogene TRBV3-2) and TRBJ2-1, with TRBD2 identical over 11 bases. CDR1 LGHDT and CDR2 YNNKEL come from the germline V gene (reference sequence). J was trimmed by 6 bases and V by 5 bases; bases with no gene match: 3. This CDR3 has 14 amino acids. This CDR3 is CASSRLAGPNEQFF. The CDR3, as DNA: TGTGCCAGCAGCAGACTAGCGGGGCCCAATGAGCAGTTCTTC.

A single count supports this clone. J is TRBJ2-2 and V is TRBV28, with 11 bases that match TRBD2. Germline CDR1 is MDHEN and CDR2 is SYDVKM. With V trimmed by 1 base and J by 0 bases, 1 base remained unmatched. This CDR3 is 17 amino acids long. CDR3 region: CASSLLGLAANTGELFF. CDR3 nucleotides: TGTGCCAGCAGTTTATTGGGACTAGCGGCGAACACCGGGGAGCTGTTTTTT.

The chain joins TRBV5-4 to TRBJ2-3; the D is unclear. The CDR3 has 13 amino acids. Germline CDR1 and CDR2: SGHNT and YYREEE (reference sequence). V was cut by 2 bases and J by 1 base, with 5 bases left in between. This chain's CDR3 is CASSFMGTDTQYF. The CDR3 nucleotides read TGTGCCAGCAGCTTTATGGGCACAGATACGCAGTATTTT.

This chain connects TRBV30 to TRBJ2-2; D unresolved. The length of the CDR3 is 14 residues. V was trimmed by 2 bases and J by 6 bases, leaving 13 bases between them. The germline V gene encodes CDR1 GTSNPN and CDR2 SVGIG (reference sequence). CDR3: CAWSLRAMAGELFF. The CDR3 nucleotides read TGTGCCTGGAGTCTCCGGGCCATGGCCGGGGAGCTGTTTTTT.

V usage is TRBV10-3 and J usage is TRBJ2-6; D is possibly TRBD2 (7 bases). CDR1 and CDR2 (germline): ENHRY, SYGVKD. Trimming removed 8 bases at V and 0 bases at J, with 11 bases between. CDR3 length: 15 residues. The CDR3 nucleotides read TGTGCCATCGGGGCGGGGGCCTCTGGGGCCAACGTCCTGACTTTC. As protein: CAIGAGASGANVLTF.

The chain's CDR3 is CASSAGLWETQYF. The CDR3 DNA is TGCGCCAGCAGCGCTGGCTTGTGGGAGACCCAGTACTTC. The gene calls are TRBV5-1 and TRBJ2-5; unclear D gene. The V end was cut by 4 bases, the J end by 5 bases, with 12 bases between. Germline CDR1 and CDR2: SGHRS and YFSETQ. The CDR3 totals 13 residues. Complete variable domain (other parts from reference TRBV5-1 and TRBJ2-5): KAGVTQTPRYLIKTRGQQVTLSCSPISGHRSVSWYQQTPGQGLQFLFEYFSETQRNKGNFPGRFSGRQFSNSRSEMNVSTLELGDSALYLCASSAGLWETQYFGPGTRLLVL.

The J gene is TRBJ1-6, the V gene TRBV28, with 10 positions matching TRBD1. This CDR3 comprises 19 residues. V trimming: 5 bases; J trimming: 11 bases; junction bases outside the gene matches: 21. Per germline, CDR1 MDHEN and CDR2 SYDVKM. The CDR3 DNA follows: TGTGCCAGCAGTCTCTTCAGACCCCTCCGGGACAGGGGATTGCCACCCCTCCACTTT. Protein: CASSLFRPLRDRGLPPLHF. Full variable domain (outside the CDR3, taken from reference TRBV28 and TRBJ1-6): DVKVTQSSRYLVKRTGEKVFLECVQDMDHENMFWYRQDPGLGLRLIYFSYDVKMKEKGDIPEGYSVSREKKERFSLILESASTNQTSMYLCASSLFRPLRDRGLPPLHFGNGTRLTVT.